This T cell receptor gamma chain was sequenced during a study of Vδ1+ human thymocytes. Alphabeta T cells were depleted, then CD3+ Vdelta1+ Vdelta2- thymocytes were FACS-sorted. Vdelta1+ thymocyte sorts reached between roughly 97% and 99.6% purity. Broader study findings: Approximately 20% of thymic delta-chain sequences were Vdelta2, with few Vdelta3, unlike blood Vdelta1+ controls. Thymic TRG and TRD repertoires appeared highly polyclonal, with Gaussian CDR3 length distributions.

Notes on this clone: Its antigen is unknown.

Unmatched junction bases numbered 6, after V lost 2 bases and J lost 8 bases. The germline gives CDR1 EGSNGY, CDR2 YDSYNSKV. This CDR3 spans 12 amino acids. Extracted RNA was reverse transcribed into cDNA. CDR3 amplicons came from multiplex PCR with pooled V-gene forward and constant-region reverse primers. TCRdb re-called the multiplex PCR reads with CATT. Counted here are 25,000 to 30,000 gamma-chain clones, roughly a fifth occurring once; the ten biggest clones make up 1.5% to 2%. V and J are TRGV2 and TRGJ1 or TRGJ2. The source is a boy younger than two who had congenital heart surgery. What was sequenced was Vdelta1+ gamma-delta thymocytes from the thymus. As for subset: FACS-sorted CD3+ TCRalphabeta- TCRVdelta1+ TCRVdelta2- thymocytes. The CDR3 DNA is TGTGCCACCTGGGACGCAACGGATAAGAAACTCTTT. Its protein product is CATWDATDKKLF.